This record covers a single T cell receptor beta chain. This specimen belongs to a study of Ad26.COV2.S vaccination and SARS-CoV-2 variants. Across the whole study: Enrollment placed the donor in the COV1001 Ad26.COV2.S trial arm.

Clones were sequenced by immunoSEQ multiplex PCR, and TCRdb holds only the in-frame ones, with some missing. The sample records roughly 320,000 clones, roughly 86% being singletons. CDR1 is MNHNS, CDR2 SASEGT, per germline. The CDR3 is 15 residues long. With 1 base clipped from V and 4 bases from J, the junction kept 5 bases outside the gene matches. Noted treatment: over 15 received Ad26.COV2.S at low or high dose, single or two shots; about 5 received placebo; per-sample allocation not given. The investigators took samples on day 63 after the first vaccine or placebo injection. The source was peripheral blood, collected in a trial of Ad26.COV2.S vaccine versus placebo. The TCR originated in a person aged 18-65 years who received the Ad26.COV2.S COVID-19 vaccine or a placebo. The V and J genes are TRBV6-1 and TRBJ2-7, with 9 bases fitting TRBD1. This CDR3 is CASSEEGQGFYEQYF. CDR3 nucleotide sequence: TGTGCCAGCAGTGAAGAGGGACAGGGATTTTACGAGCAGTACTTC.